This T cell receptor beta chain was profiled in a study of technical replicates of blood from a few donors (dated by TCRdb to about 2017). Counted from cysteine to phenylalanine, this CDR3 has 15 amino acids. Only the CDR3 portion is preserved as DNA: 45 bases, with reading frame beginning at the first base. The trim is 5 bases for V and 4 bases for J, with a gap of 16 bases between the germline ends. CDR1 is given as MNHEY and CDR2 as SVGAGI, both from the germline V gene. Of note for this clone: No antigen is known for it. Base quality data are lacking; no much larger clone is found one base away.

Preparation of the library involved the immunoSEQ multiplex PCR assay. TCRdb took over this immuneACCESS table, retaining in-frame rearrangements with V and J assigned. Such tables are incomplete; in checked studies, under half of the missing clones stem from an unresolved V gene, and the remainder is unexplained. For this sample there are over 70,000 clones; about 94% appear just once. The ten biggest clones cover 0.3% to 0.45% of the sample. The clonotype comes from a human donor in good health. Recombination connected TRBV6-5 to TRBJ2-3; the D segment could be TRBD1, given 6 matching bases. The specimen sequenced was T cells isolated from PBMCs. CDR3 loop: CASSASGTTADTQYF. The DNA sequence follows: TGTGCCAGCAGTGCCTCCGGGACAACGGCAGATACGCAGTATTTT.